A selection of T cell receptor beta chains follows, all from one sample in a study of beta chain features in type 1 diabetes. Data came from immunoSEQ multiplex PCR; TCRdb stores just in-frame clones and leaves some out. Of 450,000 to 550,000 clones detected, around 28% appear once; the ten largest clones hold almost 0.065%. The material sequenced was naive CD4+ T cells from blood. Receptors originate from a man between 18 and 35 years old in good health. Both conserved end residues are part of each CDR3. D genes are given only for firm matches. Clone size is not always given. Where it is, it says once, few, many or a class for expanded clones.

V gene: TRBV29-1
J gene: TRBJ2-1
clone size: few
D gene: NA
CDR3 DNA: TGCAGCGTTGAACCCCCAGCCGGTAGAGATGAGTTCTTC
CDR3 protein: CSVEPPAGRDEFF

V gene: TRBV30
J gene: TRBJ1-2
clone size: NA
D gene: NA
CDR3 DNA: TGTGCCTGGAGTGTCGGCACAGCAGACTATGGCTACACCTTC
CDR3 protein: CAWSVGTADYGYTF

V gene: TRBV20-1
J gene: TRBJ1-2
clone size: few
D gene: NA
CDR3 DNA: TGCAGTGCTAGTAGCGGATATGGCTACACCTTC
CDR3 protein: CSASSGYGYTF

V gene: TRBV18
J gene: TRBJ2-5
clone size: few
D gene: TRBD1
CDR3 DNA: TGTGCCAGCTCACCGGGGACAGGCAACCAAGAGACCCAGTACTTC
CDR3 protein: CASSPGTGNQETQYF

V gene: TRBV5-1
J gene: TRBJ2-7
clone size: NA
D gene: NA
CDR3 DNA: TGCGCCAGCAGCTTGGAGCAGGGATACGAGCAGTACTTC
CDR3 protein: CASSLEQGYEQYF

V gene: TRBV5-1
J gene: TRBJ2-5
clone size: NA
D gene: TRBD2
CDR3 DNA: TGCGCCAGCAGCTTGTTCGGCCAGGGCGGGAGAGAGACCCAGTACTTC
CDR3 protein: CASSLFGQGGRETQYF

V gene: TRBV2
J gene: TRBJ2-5
clone size: few
D gene: NA
CDR3 DNA: TGTGCCAGCAGTGAGCAAGAGACCCAGTACTTC
CDR3 protein: CASSEQETQYF

V gene: TRBV7-9
J gene: TRBJ2-7
clone size: few
D gene: NA
CDR3 DNA: TGTGCCAGCGAGCGACAAGGCTACGAGCAGTACTTC
CDR3 protein: CASERQGYEQYF

V gene: TRBV6-1
J gene: TRBJ2-3
clone size: few
D gene: TRBD1
CDR3 DNA: TGTGCCAGCAGTACAGGGGTAGCGGATACGCAGTATTTT
CDR3 protein: CASSTGVADTQYF

V gene: TRBV29-1
J gene: TRBJ2-7
clone size: few
D gene: NA
CDR3 DNA: TGCAGCGTTTTTGGCAACTCCTACGAGCAGTACTTC
CDR3 protein: CSVFGNSYEQYF

V gene: TRBV7-6
J gene: TRBJ2-1
clone size: NA
D gene: TRBD2
CDR3 DNA: TGTGCCAGCAGCTCCCTAGCGGGAGGGGCGGACAATGAGCAGTTCTTC
CDR3 protein: CASSSLAGGADNEQFF

V gene: TRBV9
J gene: TRBJ2-3
clone size: NA
D gene: NA
CDR3 DNA: TGTGCCAGCAGCGTAGAGCAGGGGACAGATACGCAGTATTTT
CDR3 protein: CASSVEQGTDTQYF

V gene: TRBV5-1
J gene: TRBJ2-2
clone size: few
D gene: NA
CDR3 DNA: TGCGCCAGCAGCACACTGACGTCCGCGGCCGGGGAGCTGTTTTTT
CDR3 protein: CASSTLTSAAGELFF

V gene: TRBV18
J gene: TRBJ1-4
clone size: few
D gene: NA
CDR3 DNA: TGTGCCAGCTCACCGCCGGGAAATGAAAAACTGTTTTTT
CDR3 protein: CASSPPGNEKLFF

V gene: TRBV7-2
J gene: TRBJ2-3
clone size: NA
D gene: TRBD1
CDR3 DNA: TGTGCCAGCAGTACCAGACAGGGGGCCGGGGATACGCAGTATTTT
CDR3 protein: CASSTRQGAGDTQYF

V gene: TRBV29-1
J gene: TRBJ2-2
clone size: few
D gene: NA
CDR3 DNA: TGCAGCGTTGGTCCGCTCGGCGGGACGAACACCGGGGAGCTGTTTTTT
CDR3 protein: CSVGPLGGTNTGELFF

V gene: TRBV2
J gene: TRBJ2-2
clone size: few
D gene: NA
CDR3 DNA: TGTGCCAGCAGTGACAACCCTGGCGGGGAGCTGTTTTTT
CDR3 protein: CASSDNPGGELFF

V gene: TRBV29-1
J gene: TRBJ1-4
clone size: few
D gene: NA
CDR3 DNA: TGCAGCGTTGCCGGAGGGGATGAAAAACTGTTTTTT
CDR3 protein: CSVAGGDEKLFF

V gene: TRBV30
J gene: TRBJ2-1
clone size: few
D gene: NA
CDR3 DNA: TGTGCCGGAACTCCAATAAGCTCCTACAATGAGCAGTTCTTC
CDR3 protein: CAGTPISSYNEQFF

V gene: TRBV19
J gene: TRBJ2-4
clone size: NA
D gene: NA
CDR3 DNA: TGTGCCAGTAGTCCGAGGGACTCCCAAAACATTCAGTACTTC
CDR3 protein: CASSPRDSQNIQYF

V gene: TRBV18
J gene: TRBJ2-1
clone size: NA
D gene: NA
CDR3 DNA: TGTGCCAGCTCACCAGGTAGTAGAGGTGATGGCGCCAATGAGCAGTTCTTC
CDR3 protein: CASSPGSRGDGANEQFF

V gene: TRBV5-6
J gene: TRBJ2-1
clone size: NA
D gene: TRBD2
CDR3 DNA: TGTGCCAGCAGCTTGAGGTCCAGCGGGAGTATCAATGAGCAGTTCTTC
CDR3 protein: CASSLRSSGSINEQFF

V gene: TRBV29-1
J gene: TRBJ2-5
clone size: NA
D gene: NA
CDR3 DNA: TGCAGCGTTGATAATAGGGAGACCCAGTACTTC
CDR3 protein: CSVDNRETQYF

V gene: TRBV7-9
J gene: TRBJ1-2
clone size: NA
D gene: NA
CDR3 DNA: TGTGCCAGCAGCTTAGAAGAAGGCTACACCTTC
CDR3 protein: CASSLEEGYTF

V gene: TRBV30
J gene: TRBJ1-2
clone size: few
D gene: NA
CDR3 DNA: TGTGCCTGGAGTCCAGGACACAAAGCTAACTATGGCTACACCTTC
CDR3 protein: CAWSPGHKANYGYTF

V gene: TRBV30
J gene: TRBJ2-7
clone size: NA
D gene: TRBD2
CDR3 DNA: TGTGCCTGGCACGGGACTAGGATATACTTC
CDR3 protein: CAWHGTRIYF

V gene: TRBV30
J gene: TRBJ2-1
clone size: few
D gene: NA
CDR3 DNA: TGTGCCTGGAGGCGGGCTAACAATGAGCAGTTCTTC
CDR3 protein: CAWRRANNEQFF

V gene: TRBV14
J gene: TRBJ1-2
clone size: NA
D gene: NA
CDR3 DNA: TGTGCCAGCAGCCGAGGGTACATCAACTATGGCTACACCTTC
CDR3 protein: CASSRGYINYGYTF

V gene: TRBV7-7
J gene: TRBJ2-7
clone size: NA
D gene: NA
CDR3 DNA: TGTGCCAGCAGCTTGGGGACCACGTACGAGCAGTACTTC
CDR3 protein: CASSLGTTYEQYF

V gene: TRBV29-1
J gene: TRBJ2-7
clone size: NA
D gene: TRBD2
CDR3 DNA: TGCAGCGTTGCTTCTGGCTCAGGGACTAGCGGCGCCTACGAGCAGTACTTC
CDR3 protein: CSVASGSGTSGAYEQYF

V gene: TRBV20-1
J gene: TRBJ2-1
clone size: few
D gene: NA
CDR3 DNA: TGCAGTGCTAGAGATATGAATGAGCAGTTCTTC
CDR3 protein: CSARDMNEQFF